The present T cell receptor (beta chain) was sequenced within a study of CD8 T cells in Susac syndrome (dated by TCRdb to between 2018 and 2020). Study-wide context: Repertoire sequencing was used to test whether CD8+ T cell activation and differentiation in Susac syndrome was antigen driven. What the research found in general, with its limitations: The number of individuals in the TCR sequencing and HLA analysis was recognized as being relatively small.

High-throughput TCR beta sequencing profiled peripheral blood CD8+ and CD4+ T cells from healthy donors, Susac syndrome patients and multiple sclerosis patients. The healthy donors served as controls matched for age and sex. Bulk CD8+ and CD4+ T cells were purified by magnetic negative isolation, while CD8+ TEMRA cells were enriched using FACS. Blood was drawn into EDTA tubes, processed within 24 hours, and PBMCs were isolated by density gradient centrifugation. PBMCs destined for TCR sequencing were cryopreserved in liquid nitrogen and later thawed in a 37 °C water bath. The sorted or isolated CD4+, CD8+ and CD8+ TEMRA cells had a purity of 90% or higher. V is cut by 0 bases and J by 6 bases, and the space between the germline ends is 12 bases. The CDR3 sequence holds 15 residues, the cysteine and phenylalanine included. Just the 45-base CDR3 DNA is kept, in frame starting at base 1. According to the germline V gene, CDR1 reads SGHTA and CDR2 reads FQGNSA.

Of note for this clonotype: It lacks a known antigen. No base quality information exists; no much larger clone differs at one position.

RNA was extracted with the RNeasy kit and 0.5 to 1 ug was reverse transcribed using random hexamers. The immunoSEQ multiplex PCR assay, covering 54 Vbeta and 13 Jbeta segments, was used to amplify TCR beta CDR3 regions. PCR amplification bias was corrected using a synthetic template baseline for primer optimization and computational correction. As for how the authors treated the data: Reads were annotated to V, D and J genes per IMGT and analyzed with immunoSEQ Analyzer, keeping only productive sequences. To calculate clonality, Shannon entropy was normalized by log2 of the number of productive unique sequences and then subtracted from one. Public and private clones were assessed among the 100 most prevalent clones of each patient and control. Clones were defined as Susac-specific when absent from the healthy and MS cohorts, from some 1,100 published viral clones and from other ImmuneACCESS disease sequences. Starting from the raw public reads, TCRdb applied fastp trimming at Q25, assembled clones with MiXCR and retained in-frame beta chains. Every entry covers one CDR3 protein and lists the most common genes and DNA from its rows. V and J calls and clone size were set by TCRdb, not the authors. The sample table contains around 190,000 distinct CDR3 sequences; only one count was recorded for over 85% of them. Of the sample, approximately 0.098% is held by the ten largest clones.

The sequence derives from a human donor in good health. The sample comprised CD4+ T cells from PBMCs. Recombination joined TRBV7-2 with TRBJ1-5; no D segment can be confidently identified. The CDR3 is CASSLATGSGQPQHF. At the DNA level, the sequence is TGTGCCAGCAGCTTAGCAACGGGGTCGGGTCAGCCCCAGCATTTT.